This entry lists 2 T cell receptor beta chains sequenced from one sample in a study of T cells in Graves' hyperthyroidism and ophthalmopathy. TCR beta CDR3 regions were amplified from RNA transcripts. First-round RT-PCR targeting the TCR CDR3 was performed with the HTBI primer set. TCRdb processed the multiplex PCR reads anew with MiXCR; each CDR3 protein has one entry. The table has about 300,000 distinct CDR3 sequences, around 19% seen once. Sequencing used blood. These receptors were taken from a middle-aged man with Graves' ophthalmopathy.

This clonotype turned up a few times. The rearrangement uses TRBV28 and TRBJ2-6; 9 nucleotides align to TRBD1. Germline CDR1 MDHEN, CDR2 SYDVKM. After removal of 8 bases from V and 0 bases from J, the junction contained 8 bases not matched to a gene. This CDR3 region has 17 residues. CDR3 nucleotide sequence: TGTGCCAGCGTACCGGGACAGGGCCTCTCTGGGGCCAACGTCCTGACTTTC. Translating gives CASVPGQGLSGANVLTF.

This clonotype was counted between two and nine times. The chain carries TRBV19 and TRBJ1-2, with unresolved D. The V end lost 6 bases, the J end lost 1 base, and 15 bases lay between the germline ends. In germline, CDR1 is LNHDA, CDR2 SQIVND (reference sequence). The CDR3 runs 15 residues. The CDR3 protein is CASRSGRSFNYGYTF. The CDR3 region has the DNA TGTGCCAGTAGGTCGGGAAGATCATTTAACTATGGCTACACCTTC.